This T cell receptor (beta chain) was identified in a study of persistence of HIV-infected CD4 T cells. The CDR3 is made up of 15 amino acids. Germline V gene data show CDR1 as LGHDT and CDR2 as YNNKEL (reference sequence). V was shortened by 1 base and J by 2 bases, with 12 bases between the two germline ends. Study-wide findings and caveats: Degenerate expanded CDR3beta sequences were enriched among CMV- and Gag-responding cells.

This was the immunoSEQ version 4 assay in survey mode. Measured with immunoSEQ multiplex PCR; TCRdb has only the in-frame clones, and not every one. The sample includes 25,000 to 30,000 clones, around 80% of them seen just once. Stimulation used 9 to 10 ug/mL lysate from CMV-infected fibroblasts. CD40L/CD69 double-negative CD45RO-high memory CD4+ T cells were collected. This clone was recorded a few times. Its antigen is still unknown. The sequenced sample was CD4+ T cells sorted from PBMCs after approximately 19-hour stimulation, obtained from a patient who received antiretroviral therapy. This TCR derives from an adult man with HIV who was CMV-seropositive. The chain couples TRBV3-1 (or the pseudogene TRBV3-2) to TRBJ2-7; D is unresolved. CDR3 DNA: TGTGCCAGCAGCCAAGCATTAGGATCAGCCTACGAGCAGTACTTC. It codes for CASSQALGSAYEQYF.